Listed below are T cell receptor beta chains from one sample, sequenced in a study of blood T cell repertoires in COVID-19. The table came from immunoSEQ multiplex PCR; TCRdb's copy has only in-frame clones and leaves some out. Here the sample spans around 180,000 clones, 84% being singletons. The specimen was PBMCs or T cells enriched from blood (not recorded which). These receptors were collected from a man aged 45-65 years who had recovered from COVID-19. Both conserved end residues are part of each CDR3. D genes are given only for firm matches. Rows may omit the clone size; those that give it use once, few, many or a size class.

.	TRBD1	TRBV6-4	TRBJ1-5	TGTGCCAGCAGCGTCTTGGGGACAGATAACCAGAATAGCAATCAGCCCCAGCATTTT	CASSVLGTDNQNSNQPQHF
once	.	TRBV2	TRBJ1-5	TGTGCCAGCACGAAAGAGAATAGCAATCAGCCCCAGCATTTT	CASTKENSNQPQHF
.	.	TRBV28	TRBJ1-4	TGTGCCAGCAGTTTGACGGAGTGGAAACTGTTTTTT	CASSLTEWKLFF
.	.	TRBV9	TRBJ1-3	TGTGCCAGCAGCGAATCCCCCACGCAGGGGCGAAACACCATATATTTT	CASSESPTQGRNTIYF
.	.	TRBV19	TRBJ1-2	TGTGCCAGTAGCAATACAGGGCGCTATGGCTACACCTTC	CASSNTGRYGYTF
.	TRBD1	TRBV7-3	TRBJ2-2	TGTGCCAGCAGCCACTCCCCCGGGACAGGGGGCCGAACCGGGGAGCTGTTTTTT	CASSHSPGTGGRTGELFF
.	TRBD1	TRBV25-1	TRBJ2-5	TGTGCCAGCGGCCGGGACAGGGGGAGGGAGACCCAGTACTTC	CASGRDRGRETQYF
.	.	TRBV18	TRBJ1-4	TGTGCCAGCGCCCAGGGGTCAACTAATGAAAAACTGTTTTTT	CASAQGSTNEKLFF
.	.	TRBV7-8	TRBJ2-5	TGTGCCAGCAGCCTATACGGCCAAGCGACCGCAGAGACCCAGTACTTC	CASSLYGQATAETQYF
few	.	TRBV2	TRBJ1-2	TGTGCCAGCAGTGAACACCCTGGTAGTTCGAGCGGCTACACCTTC	CASSEHPGSSSGYTF
.	TRBD2	TRBV3-1/TRBV3-2	TRBJ2-2	TGTGCCAGCAGAGGCCTAGCGGGGGACACCGGGGAGCTGTTTTTT	CASRGLAGDTGELFF
.	TRBD1	TRBV3-1/TRBV3-2	TRBJ1-2	TGTGCCAGCAGCCCGCGGGACAGGGGGGTCCTCACCTATGGCTACACCTTC	CASSPRDRGVLTYGYTF